This T cell receptor beta chain comes out of a study of T cells after yellow fever vaccination (dated by TCRdb to about 2019). Notes on the research overall: The SMART-Seq v4 Ultra Low Input RNA kit was used to prepare libraries from fractions with low cell numbers. To follow T-cell clones before and after both primary and booster YFV17D yellow fever vaccination, bulk TCR alpha and beta repertoires underwent longitudinal sequencing. Two healthy male donors, one aged 18 to 30 and one aged 30 to 40 years, made up the cohort. Blood was collected at multiple timepoints before and after primary and secondary immunization, and bulk PBMC replicates and cell subsets were isolated.

V lost 0 bases and J lost 5 bases; the stretch between them is 11 bases long. The cysteine opens and the phenylalanine closes a CDR3 of 15 amino acids. Only the CDR3 DNA stays, 45 bases, in frame from base 1. The germline V gene yields SGHRS for CDR1 and YFSETQ for CDR2. The sample's treatment or condition, from its label and the paper: live attenuated yellow fever vaccine strain. PBMCs were isolated from peripheral blood using a standard Ficoll-Paque protocol. Dynabeads CD4 and CD8 positive selection kits were used to isolate CD4 and CD8 T-cell fractions. RNA was extracted with TriZol from bulk PBMCs, CD4 and CD8 fractions, and dextramer-positive and dextramer-negative fractions. Paper-wide results and their limitations: Computational filtering was needed because FACS-sorted repertoires could contain abundant contaminating clonotypes from the bulk population. A small share of clonotypes was detected in both CD4 and CD8 compartments, with the overlap likely arising from convergent recombination. After the booster, most clones that had expanded after primary vaccination were detected again (roughly 96% of CD4 and around nine tenths of CD8), suggesting broad maintenance of memory. Compared with the primary T-cell response, the secondary T-cell response was faster but weaker, reaching its peak on day 5 rather than on day 15. The study included only a couple of donors, which limits how far the findings can be generalized.

The instrument was an Illumina NovaSeq 6000. TCR cDNA was synthesized by 5'RACE template switching, which introduced a universal primer site and unique molecular identifiers. Priming of cDNA synthesis was performed from both the TCR alpha and TCR beta constant segments. Two PCR steps were used to amplify libraries, with sample barcodes and sequencing adapters being added in the second step. Sequencing of libraries was done on Illumina HiSeq 2500 (2x100 bp) or NovaSeq (2x150 bp). In the paper's pipeline: Demultiplexing of reads and collapsing into UMI consensus sequences were performed with MIGEC, and V(D)J alignment was carried out with MiXCR. Using edgeR on replicate PBMC samples, clonotypes were called vaccine-responding if FDR was below 0.01 and the log2 fold change was above 5 up to day 15. Bulk clonotypes were assigned CD4 or CD8 identity according to which sequenced CD4 or CD8 repertoire held them at higher abundance. The raw public data were reprocessed by TCRdb itself: fastp quality trimming at Q25, MiXCR clonotype calling, in-frame beta chains only. Rows matching on CDR3 protein sequence are summarized as one entry with the most common DNA and genes. The V and J calls, along with clone size, are taken from TCRdb and not from the paper's own processing. The sample table holds 250,000 to 300,000 distinct CDR3 sequences, of which approximately 5.2% were seen once. Together, the top ten hold roughly 3.4% of the sample.

There are many counts of this clonotype. Its binding antigen is unknown. No base quality information exists; no much larger clone differs at one position. Sample: CD4+ T cells sorted from PBMCs, taken on the day of the yellow fever booster vaccination. This clonotype was sampled from a man aged 18 to 29 who received the YFV17D yellow fever vaccine. Recombination joined TRBV5-1 with TRBJ2-2, with no D gene named confidently. The DNA reads as follows: TGCGCCAGCAGCTTGGAGGGAAGTGGGACCGGGGAGCTGTTTTTT. This is translated as CASSLEGSGTGELFF.